The 16 T cell receptor beta chains in this list originate from one sample, sequenced in a study of T cells in Graves' hyperthyroidism and ophthalmopathy (dated by TCRdb to about 2019). Library construction relied on multiplex PCR. TCRdb names Illumina HiSeq 2000 as the instrument used. The TCR beta CDR3 regions were amplified from the RNA transcripts. For the first round of RT-PCR on the TCR CDR3, the HTBI primer set was used together with the Qiagen OneStep RT-PCR kit. TCRdb reprocessing: public reads trimmed at Q25 with fastp, clones called with MiXCR, in-frame beta chains kept. Under each unique CDR3 protein, matching rows form one entry showing the most common genes and DNA. In this sample the table shows about 300,000 distinct CDR3 sequences, roughly 20% of which occur a single time. 35% to 40% of the sample is held by the ten biggest clonotypes. The sequenced sample consisted of blood. These receptors were taken from a man aged 45-60 years with Graves' ophthalmopathy.

V and J are TRBV11-3 and TRBJ2-5, with 14 bases lining up with TRBD2. Germline trimming cut 1 base from V and 5 bases from J; bases unmatched to any gene: 6. From germline, CDR1 is SGHNT and CDR2 YENEEA. The CDR3 runs to 17 residues. The CDR3 region has the DNA TGTGCCAGCAGCTTAGGCCGACTAGCGGGAGGGGTGGAGACCCAGTACTTC. Protein sequence: CASSLGRLAGGVETQYF. Drawing the rest from reference TRBV11-3 and TRBJ2-5, the complete variable domain is EAGVVQSPRYKIIEKKQPVAFWCNPISGHNTLYWYLQNLGQGPELLIRYENEEAVDDSQLPKDRFSAERLKGVDSTLKIQPAELGDSAVYLCASSLGRLAGGVETQYFGPGTRLLVL.

Notes on this clonotype: A read error is possible here, since a much larger clone lies one base away. The rearrangement uses TRBV5-1 and TRBJ1-1, with D perhaps matching TRBD1 (5 bases). Germline CDR1 reads SGHRS; CDR2 reads YFSETQ. The CDR3 contains 14 residues. This CDR3 is CASRLGTLNTEAFF. In DNA, the CDR3 is TGCGCCAGCAGGTTGGGGACGCTGAACACTGAAGCTTTCTTT.

The sample holds a few counts of this clonotype. The CDR3 loop reads CASSPSPVPNTGELFF. Here the CDR3 DNA reads TGTGCCAGCAGCCCCTCCCCGGTCCCGAACACCGGGGAGCTGTTTTTT. The gene calls are TRBV4-2 and TRBJ2-2; D is unresolved. This CDR3 contains 16 residues. Germline V gives CDR1 LGHNA, CDR2 YNFKEQ. Trimming took off 4 bases at V and 0 bases at J, with 12 bases between the two ends.

This clonotype was picked up many times. The chain has TRBV7-6 and TRBJ2-1; possible D gene TRBD2, 6 bases. There are 16 residues in the CDR3. Germline V gene data show CDR1 as SGHVS and CDR2 as FNYEAQ. The V gene lost 2 bases and the J gene lost 2 bases, with 13 bases spanning the gap. The CDR3 nucleotides are TGTGCCAGCAGCTTAATGGGGCCGGGGGCCTACAATGAGCAGTTCTTC. It yields the protein CASSLMGPGAYNEQFF.

This clonotype appeared many times. The chain links TRBV9 to TRBJ2-1; D may match TRBD1 or TRBD2 (6 bases each). CDR1 and CDR2 (germline): SGDLS, YYNGEE. The V end lost 1 base, the J end lost 6 bases, and 14 bases lay between the germline ends. The CDR3 is 15 residues long. The CDR3 loop reads CASSVLGGAFNEQFF. CDR3 DNA sequence: TGTGCCAGCAGCGTATTGGGGGGCGCGTTCAATGAGCAGTTCTTC.

In its sample, this clonotype was seen many times. The chain combines TRBV11-2 with TRBJ2-2; the D call may be TRBD1 or TRBD2 (6 bases each). Trimming took off 0 bases at V and 7 bases at J, with 18 bases between the two ends. The CDR3 extends over 17 amino acids. CDR1 SGHAT and CDR2 FQNNGV come from the germline V gene. The CDR3 loop reads CASSLDSLGGRSGELFF. The CDR3 coding sequence is TGTGCCAGCAGCTTAGATAGTTTAGGGGGGCGAAGCGGGGAGCTGTTTTTT.

This clonotype was counted only a few times. V is TRBV9 and J is TRBJ1-1; TRBD1 matches 10 bases. With 3 bases clipped from V and 4 bases from J, the junction kept 3 bases outside the gene matches. From germline, CDR1 is SGDLS and CDR2 YYNGEE. The CDR3 is 14 amino acids. The DNA of the CDR3 is TGTGCCAGCAGCGCTTGGGACAGGGGCACTGAAGCTTTCTTT. Translation gives CASSAWDRGTEAFF.

The rearrangement joins TRBV20-1 to TRBJ2-7; unclear D gene. The CDR3 sequence is 15 residues long. Trimming removed 0 bases at V and 2 bases at J, with 14 bases between. The V gene's germline CDR1 is DFQATT and CDR2 SNEGSKA (reference sequence). The CDR3 sequence is CSAREGGAGPYEQYF. The CDR3 coding sequence is TGCAGTGCTAGAGAGGGTGGAGCAGGCCCCTACGAGCAGTACTTC.

The V and J genes are TRBV15 and TRBJ1-4; D unresolved. Germline values: CDR1 LNHNV, CDR2 YYDKDF (reference sequence). This CDR3 comprises 14 residues. V was pared by 3 bases and J by 5 bases, with 10 bases between. This CDR3 reads CATSRVEENEKLFF. The DNA of the CDR3 is TGTGCCACCAGCAGGGTGGAGGAGAATGAAAAACTGTTTTTT. Using reference TRBV15 and TRBJ1-4 for the parts outside the CDR3, the full variable domain is DAMVIQNPRYQVTQFGKPVTLSCSQTLNHNVMYWYQQKSSQAPKLLFHYYDKDFNNEADTPDNFQSRRPNTSFCFLDIRSPGLGDTAMYLCATSRVEENEKLFFGSGTQLSVL.

The chain uses TRBV2 and TRBJ2-7, with 7 bases aligning to TRBD1. In germline, CDR1 is SNHLY, CDR2 FYNNEI. The V and J ends lost 8 bases and 0 bases, in that order; junction bases with no gene match: 4. The CDR3 sequence is 13 residues long. The CDR3 loop is CASGQESSYEQYF. CDR3 coding DNA: TGTGCCAGCGGACAGGAAAGCTCCTACGAGCAGTACTTC.

The CDR3, as DNA: TGTGCCAGTACCCAAAGACAGGGCGATTCACCCCTCCACTTT. This encodes CASTQRQGDSPLHF. The chain recombines TRBV6-1 with TRBJ1-6; TRBD1 aligns across 7 bases. CDR3 length: 14 residues. With V trimmed by 9 bases and J by 8 bases, 10 bases remained unmatched. CDR1 is MNHNS, CDR2 SASEGT, per germline.

This clonotype was counted a few times. The chain uses TRBV19 and TRBJ1-5; 9 nucleotides match TRBD1. J was trimmed by 7 bases and V by 7 bases; bases with no gene match: 8. Germline CDR1 LNHDA, CDR2 SQIVND (reference sequence). The CDR3 extends over 14 amino acids. The CDR3 region has the DNA TGTGCCAGTAATTCCGGGACAGGGTACCAGCCCCAGCATTTT. Amino acids: CASNSGTGYQPQHF.

This clonotype appeared many times. The chain uses TRBV12-3 or TRBV12-4 and TRBJ1-5, with a possible D match to TRBD1 (6 bases). Trimming pared 5 bases from V and 0 bases from J, leaving 20 bases between. The CDR3 sequence is 18 residues long. The CDR3 DNA reads as TGTGCCAGCAGTCTCTACGGACCTGGACAGTTTAGCAATCAGCCCCAGCATTTT. Its protein is CASSLYGPGQFSNQPQHF.

The V gene is TRBV28, the J gene TRBJ2-3, with TRBD1 matching over 9 bases. This CDR3 is 14 amino acids long. Germline trimming cut 6 bases from V and 5 bases from J; bases unmatched to any gene: 6. Germline V gene sequence: CDR1 MDHEN, CDR2 SYDVKM. The CDR3 DNA follows: TGTGCCAGCAGCTTAAGGGACAGGGAAGATACGCAGTATTTT. This gives the protein CASSLRDREDTQYF.

This clonotype was observed many times. This rearrangement joins TRBV6-1 to TRBJ1-3, with 9 positions matching TRBD1. V shed 5 bases, J shed 0 bases, and the junction held 2 bases outside the gene matches. Germline V gives CDR1 MNHNS, CDR2 SASEGT. This CDR3 contains 15 residues. In DNA form, the CDR3 reads TGTGCCAGCAGTCCGGGACAGGGCTCTGGAAACACCATATATTTT. It translates to CASSPGQGSGNTIYF.

This clonotype showed up just a few times. The chain employs TRBV19 and TRBJ2-1; 9 nucleotides align to TRBD2. Germline V gene sequence: CDR1 LNHDA, CDR2 SQIVND (reference sequence). After removal of 1 base from V and 8 bases from J, the junction contained 6 bases not matched to a gene. This CDR3 is built from 15 residues. CDR3 bases: TGTGCCAGTAGTATAGTAGCGGGAGTTCTGGATGAGCAGTTCTTC. Its protein product is CASSIVAGVLDEQFF.